This passage covers 26 T cell receptor beta chains from one sample sequenced in a study of CD8 T cells in Susac syndrome. Reverse transcription of about 0.5 to 1 ug RNA was carried out with random hexamers. MiXCR was run by TCRdb on the immunoSEQ multiplex PCR reads, yielding one entry per CDR3 protein. Of under 350,000 distinct CDR3 sequences in the sample, around 92% were seen once. The sample consisted of CD4+ T cells from PBMCs. The receptors shown here come from a human donor with multiple sclerosis.

This chain's CDR3 is CASSEADSGISGYTF. Written as DNA, the CDR3 is TGTGCCAGCAGTGAAGCGGACTCGGGGATCAGTGGCTACACCTTC. This chain uses TRBV6-1 with TRBJ1-2; D unresolved. Germline V gene sequence: CDR1 MNHNS, CDR2 SASEGT. Deletions cut 0 bases from V and 7 bases from J, with 15 bases between. The CDR3 extends over 15 amino acids.

The chain links TRBV19 to TRBJ1-1, with D tentatively TRBD1 (6 bases). The CDR3 runs 14 residues. Germline CDR1 and CDR2: LNHDA and SQIVND (reference sequence). Deletions cut 7 bases from V and 0 bases from J, with 12 bases between. CDR3 sequence (DNA): TGTGCCAGTACAAGGGGGGAAGTGAACACTGAAGCTTTCTTT. Protein sequence: CASTRGEVNTEAFF.

The V call is TRBV5-6, the J call TRBJ2-1; 10 positions match TRBD2. CDR1 SGHDT and CDR2 YYEEEE come from the germline V gene. The CDR3 has 15 amino acids. J lost 8 bases, V lost 0 bases, and 5 bases had no gene match. The CDR3 DNA sequence: TGTGCCAGCAGCTTGGGAGCGGGGGGGCTCTATGAGCAGTTCTTC. It is translated as CASSLGAGGLYEQFF.

This chain uses TRBV15 with TRBJ2-5, with D possibly matching TRBD2 (5 bases). The germline V and J ends were trimmed by 1 base and 9 bases, with 18 bases remaining between them. Germline loops: CDR1 LNHNV, CDR2 YYDKDF (reference sequence). CDR3 length equals 15 residues. CDR3 amino acids: CATSRAGTRGMSQYF. DNA for the CDR3: TGTGCCACCAGCAGAGCGGGAACCCGAGGAATGTCCCAGTACTTC. Supplemented by reference TRBV15 and TRBJ2-5, the full variable domain reads DAMVIQNPRYQVTQFGKPVTLSCSQTLNHNVMYWYQQKSSQAPKLLFHYYDKDFNNEADTPDNFQSRRPNTSFCFLDIRSPGLGDTAMYLCATSRAGTRGMSQYFGPGTRLLVL.

The V and J genes are TRBV3-1 and TRBJ1-2; 7 bases are shared with TRBD1. The length of the CDR3 is 12 residues. CDR1 is LGHDT and CDR2 is YNNKEL in the germline V gene (reference sequence). Trimming took 2 bases from V and 6 from J; bases not matched to a gene: 0. CDR3 amino acids: CASSQTGDGYTF. The CDR3 DNA is TGTGCCAGCAGCCAAACAGGGGATGGCTACACCTTC.

This chain connects TRBV5-1 to TRBJ2-3, with TRBD1 matching 8 bases. This CDR3 is 15 amino acids long. CDR1 SGHRS and CDR2 YFSETQ come from the germline V gene. The junction had 5 bases not matched to a gene; V was cut back by 0 bases and J by 5 bases. The CDR3 bases are TGCGCCAGCAGCTTGGAAGACAGGGGAATAGATACGCAGTATTTT. Translated: CASSLEDRGIDTQYF.

The chain uses TRBV25-1 and TRBJ1-3, with D tentatively TRBD1 (5 bases). This CDR3 comprises 15 residues. The V end lost 1 base, the J end lost 0 bases, and 7 bases lay between the germline ends. Germline CDR1 reads MGHDK; CDR2 reads SYGVNS. The CDR3 spells CASSELGTSGNTIYF. As DNA, the CDR3 is TGTGCCAGCAGTGAATTGGGGACCTCTGGAAACACCATATATTTT.

This chain connects TRBV7-2 to TRBJ1-2; D is possibly TRBD1 (5 bases). V was clipped by 5 bases and J by 7 bases, with 14 bases between them. This CDR3 has 13 residues. Germline CDR1 reads SGHTA; CDR2 reads FQGNSA. Here the CDR3 reads CASSEGRAVGYTF. The CDR3 DNA reads as TGTGCCAGCAGCGAGGGACGGGCGGTTGGCTACACCTTC.

The rearrangement joins TRBV11-3 to TRBJ1-4, with D unclear. The CDR3 loop spans 14 amino acids. Germline values: CDR1 SGHNT, CDR2 YENEEA. Trimming took 5 bases from V and 11 from J, leaving 18 bases between them. For the CDR3, the DNA is TGTGCCAGCAGCGCGGGCTCTTCGAATGGCAAACTGTTTTTT. Translated, it gives CASSAGSSNGKLFF. The full variable domain, completed using reference TRBV11-3 and TRBJ1-4, is EAGVVQSPRYKIIEKKQPVAFWCNPISGHNTLYWYLQNLGQGPELLIRYENEEAVDDSQLPKDRFSAERLKGVDSTLKIQPAELGDSAVYLCASSAGSSNGKLFFGSGTQLSVL.

The V call is TRBV10-3, the J call TRBJ2-1, with 10 bases that match TRBD2. Germline CDR1 and CDR2: ENHRY and SYGVKD. CDR3 size: 16 residues. The V gene end was trimmed by 2 bases and the J gene end by 6 bases; junction bases not matched to a gene: 7. CDR3 coding DNA: TGTGCCATCAGTGAGAGCGGGAGGGCCAAGGGCAATGAGCAGTTCTTC. Its protein product is CAISESGRAKGNEQFF.

The chain couples TRBV5-1 to TRBJ2-1; D is perhaps TRBD1 (5 bases). Trimming took off 1 base at V and 7 bases at J, with 9 bases between the two ends. The length of the CDR3 is 13 residues. The germline V gene encodes CDR1 SGHRS and CDR2 YFSETQ. The CDR3 DNA reads as TGCGCCAGCAGCTTGCACAGGCTGAATGAGCAGTTCTTC. This gives the protein CASSLHRLNEQFF.

CDR3 coding DNA: TGTGCCTGGAGGGGGGACTACACCGGGGAGCTGTTTTTT. Translation gives CAWRGDYTGELFF. J is TRBJ2-2 and V is TRBV30, with D perhaps matching TRBD2 (6 bases). V was trimmed by 3 bases and J by 3 bases, leaving 8 bases between them. The CDR3 has 13 residues. The germline gives CDR1 GTSNPN, CDR2 SVGIG (reference sequence).

The V and J genes are TRBV12-3 or TRBV12-4 and TRBJ2-5; the D call may be TRBD1 or TRBD2 (7 bases each). The CDR3 contains 15 residues. V lost 2 bases, J lost 5 bases, and 15 bases lay in between. CDR3 DNA: TGTGCCAGCAGTTTACCGACAGGGAGGGGGGAGACCCAGTACTTC. This encodes CASSLPTGRGETQYF.

The CDR3 sequence is CASSLEGGGQGAIRVFF. CDR3 in DNA: TGTGCCAGCAGCCTAGAAGGAGGGGGACAGGGGGCAATCCGGGTTTTCTTT. The chain joins TRBV9 to TRBJ1-1, with 12 bases that match TRBD1. The germline V gene encodes CDR1 SGDLS and CDR2 YYNGEE. There are 17 residues in the CDR3. J was trimmed by 13 bases and V by 4 bases; bases with no gene match: 20.

This chain joins TRBV7-2 and TRBJ1-1, with 7 bases fitting TRBD1. The CDR3 contains 14 residues. With 3 bases clipped from V and 3 bases from J, the junction kept 4 bases outside the gene matches. The germline CDR1 and CDR2 sequences are SGHTA and FQGNSA. The CDR3 region is CASSFADRDTEAFF. The DNA for the CDR3 is TGTGCCAGCAGCTTCGCCGACAGGGACACTGAAGCTTTCTTT.

V gene TRBV9 combines with J gene TRBJ2-2; either TRBD1 or TRBD2 may fit D (5 bases each). This CDR3 is 17 amino acids long. V lost 0 bases to trimming and J lost 2 bases, with 14 bases between them. CDR1 and CDR2 (germline): SGDLS, YYNGEE. The CDR3 protein is CASSVAIPGTNTGELFF. The CDR3 DNA is TGTGCCAGCAGCGTAGCGATTCCCGGGACCAACACCGGGGAGCTGTTTTTT.

V usage is TRBV6-2 or TRBV6-3 and J usage is TRBJ2-5; 9 positions match TRBD2. This CDR3 has 14 residues. With 7 bases clipped from V and 6 bases from J, the junction kept 9 bases outside the gene matches. CDR1 is MNHEY and CDR2 is SVGEGT in the germline V gene. The CDR3 DNA reads TGTGCCAGCATTAGTAGCGGGGGTTGGAAGACCCAGTACTTC. Its protein product is CASISSGGWKTQYF.

This clonotype has only one observation. V is TRBV20-1 and J is TRBJ2-1, with 8 bases matching TRBD1. The CDR3 runs to 14 residues. V lost 5 bases, J lost 5 bases, and 8 bases stayed unmatched. Germline V gives CDR1 DFQATT, CDR2 SNEGSKA (reference sequence). The CDR3 nucleotides are TGCAGTGCTTTACCCGGGACAGGAGACAATGAGCAGTTCTTC. Residues: CSALPGTGDNEQFF.

The genes are TRBV6-2 or TRBV6-3 and TRBJ1-1, with a weak D call TRBD1 (5 bases). V lost 5 bases, J lost 1 base, and 11 bases lay in between. The CDR3 sequence is 14 residues long. Germline V gene sequence: CDR1 MNHEY, CDR2 SVGEGT. Here the CDR3 DNA reads TGTGCCAGCAGTACTAGTGACAGGAACACTGAAGCTTTCTTT. As protein: CASSTSDRNTEAFF.

V and J are TRBV7-9 and TRBJ2-3; 7 nucleotides match TRBD1. From germline, CDR1 is SEHNR and CDR2 FQNEAQ (reference sequence). V lost 5 bases and J lost 2; bases outside the gene matches: 7. There are 15 residues in the CDR3. CDR3 in DNA: TGTGCCAGCAGCCCCGGGACAGCCTTCACAGATACGCAGTATTTT. This gives the protein CASSPGTAFTDTQYF.

The chain couples TRBV2 to TRBJ1-2; the D is unclear. The germline gives CDR1 SNHLY, CDR2 FYNNEI. V dropped 3 bases and J dropped 14 bases, with 13 bases sitting between them. The CDR3 runs 11 residues. This chain's CDR3 is CASSDWVGRTF. In DNA, the CDR3 is TGTGCCAGCAGTGACTGGGTTGGAAGGACCTTC.

This rearrangement joins TRBV20-1 to TRBJ1-1, with D perhaps matching TRBD1 (5 bases). The V gene's germline CDR1 is DFQATT and CDR2 SNEGSKA (reference sequence). The CDR3 extends over 11 amino acids. DNA for the CDR3: TGCAACCTAAGAGACGGGGGGAGAGCTTTCTTT. The encoded protein is CNLRDGGRAFF.

This sequence joins TRBV2 and TRBJ2-1, with 10 nucleotides matching TRBD1. From germline, CDR1 is SNHLY and CDR2 FYNNEI. The V and J ends lost 4 bases and 1 base, in that order; junction bases with no gene match: 4. The CDR3 loop spans 16 amino acids. DNA of the CDR3: TGTGCCAGCAGTGTACTGGACAGGGGGTCCTACAATGAGCAGTTCTTC. This sequence encodes CASSVLDRGSYNEQFF.

The rearrangement uses TRBV10-3 and TRBJ2-1; TRBD2 is a possible D gene (6 bases). The length of the CDR3 is 14 residues. Trimming cost V 6 bases and J 5 bases, with 14 bases left between them. Per germline, CDR1 ENHRY and CDR2 SYGVKD. CDR3 region: CAIRPLTSNNEQFF. The CDR3 DNA follows: TGTGCCATCAGGCCCCTCACTAGCAACAATGAGCAGTTCTTC.

The chain combines TRBV19 with TRBJ2-6; 9 nucleotides agree with TRBD1. J lost 0 bases, V lost 6 bases, and 6 bases had no gene match. Germline CDR1 and CDR2: LNHDA and SQIVND (reference sequence). This CDR3 is 17 amino acids long. This CDR3 is CASRGQGFYSGANVLTF. CDR3 DNA sequence: TGTGCCAGTAGGGGACAGGGATTCTACTCTGGGGCCAACGTCCTGACTTTC.

V gene TRBV29-1 combines with J gene TRBJ2-7; D call uncertain. Deletions cut 4 bases from V and 2 bases from J, with 15 bases between. In germline, CDR1 is SQVTM, CDR2 ANQGSEA. This CDR3 comprises 14 residues. The CDR3 coding sequence is TGCAGCGTTGCTGGTTTCTCTAGACCCTACGAGCAGTACTTC. It translates to CSVAGFSRPYEQYF.